These T cell receptor beta chains were read from a single sample in a study of cytomegalovirus exposure and HLA in healthy donors. Measured with immunoSEQ multiplex PCR; TCRdb has only the in-frame clones, and not every one. This sample carries fewer than 400,000 clones, 80% to 90% of them seen once, and the ten largest clones take 0.7% to 0.85%. The sample comprised PBMCs. The receptor set was obtained from a woman younger than 35 in good health and CMV-seronegative. Both conserved end residues are part of each CDR3. The D gene is left open where the match is weak. Clone size is stated in some rows and not others, as once, few, many or a class when expanded.

J gene | clone size | CDR3 length | D gene | V gene | CDR3 protein | CDR3 DNA
TRBJ2-1 | NA | 15 | TRBD1 | TRBV28 | CASGRQGKSADEQFF | TGTGCCAGCGGTAGACAGGGTAAATCGGCCGATGAGCAGTTCTTC
TRBJ2-7 | NA | 15 | NA | TRBV27 | CASRRQTGGFYEQYF | TGTGCCAGCAGACGCCAGACAGGCGGATTTTACGAGCAGTACTTC
TRBJ1-4 | NA | 15 | TRBD1 | TRBV7-9 | CASSIGDRLKEKLFF | TGTGCCAGCAGCATAGGGGACAGGTTGAAAGAAAAACTGTTTTTT
TRBJ2-5 | once | 12 | NA | TRBV7-8 | CASSTGSGTQYF | TGTGCCAGCAGCACAGGGTCTGGGACCCAGTACTTC
TRBJ1-2 | NA | 14 | TRBD1 | TRBV7-6 | CASSLGTGVYGYTF | TGTGCCAGCAGCTTAGGGACAGGCGTCTATGGCTACACCTTC
TRBJ2-1 | NA | 19 | TRBD2 | TRBV27 | CASSLSAFWGSGSGNEQFF | TGTGCCAGCAGTTTATCCGCCTTCTGGGGTAGCGGGAGTGGCAATGAGCAGTTCTTC
TRBJ2-1 | once | 14 | NA | TRBV10-3 | CAISTPDSHNEQFF | TGTGCCATCAGTACTCCGGACAGCCACAATGAGCAGTTCTTC
TRBJ2-2 | NA | 16 | TRBD2 | TRBV19 | CASGVSGDRVWRELFF | TGTGCCAGTGGGGTTAGCGGGGACCGCGTTTGGCGGGAGCTGTTTTTT
TRBJ2-2 | NA | 15 | NA | TRBV9 | CASSTYGGDTGELFF | TGTGCCAGCAGCACCTACGGAGGGGATACCGGGGAGCTGTTTTTT
TRBJ1-1 | NA | 13 | NA | TRBV29-1 | CSVEQGGDTEAFF | TGCAGCGTTGAACAGGGCGGGGACACTGAAGCTTTCTTT
TRBJ2-2 | NA | 14 | NA | TRBV25-1 | CASSPDTYTGELFF | TGTGCCAGTTCCCCGGACACCTACACCGGGGAGCTGTTTTTT
TRBJ2-2 | NA | 16 | TRBD2 | TRBV27 | CASSPPSGRVAGELFF | TGTGCCAGCAGCCCACCTAGCGGGCGAGTGGCCGGGGAGCTGTTTTTT
TRBJ2-1 | NA | 14 | NA | TRBV7-2 | CASSLGAGRDEQFF | TGTGCCAGCAGCTTAGGGGCGGGTAGGGATGAGCAGTTCTTC
TRBJ2-7 | NA | 11 | NA | TRBV29-1 | CSVEGTYEQYF | TGCAGCGTTGAAGGTACCTACGAGCAGTACTTC
TRBJ2-1 | once | 15 | NA | TRBV9 | CASSVVAGGGNEQFF | TGTGCCAGCAGCGTAGTGGCGGGCGGAGGGAATGAGCAGTTCTTC
TRBJ2-7 | NA | 15 | TRBD1 | TRBV7-6 | CASSLEQGAVYEQYF | TGTGCCAGCAGCCTCGAACAGGGGGCAGTCTACGAGCAGTACTTC
TRBJ2-7 | NA | 13 | NA | TRBV2 | CASTATRLYEQYF | TGTGCCAGCACCGCGACTAGATTATACGAGCAGTACTTC
TRBJ2-2 | once | 15 | NA | TRBV18 | CASSPLQGTTGELFF | TGTGCCAGCTCACCACTGCAGGGGACCACCGGGGAGCTGTTTTTT
TRBJ2-6 | NA | 18 | TRBD1 | TRBV28 | CASSLEGQGYSGANVLTF | TGTGCCAGCAGTTTAGAAGGACAGGGTTACTCTGGGGCCAACGTCCTGACTTTC
TRBJ2-7 | NA | 12 | NA | TRBV29-1 | CSGTVNSYEQYF | TGCAGCGGAACAGTGAACTCCTACGAGCAGTACTTC
TRBJ1-1 | few | 12 | NA | TRBV13 | CASSSSYTEAFF | TGTGCCAGCAGCTCCTCGTACACTGAAGCTTTCTTT
TRBJ1-1 | NA | 15 | TRBD1 | TRBV4-1 | CASSPGQARRTEAFF | TGCGCCAGCAGCCCAGGACAGGCCAGGCGCACTGAAGCTTTCTTT
TRBJ1-5 | NA | 17 | NA | TRBV19 | CASSREERTDSNQPQHF | TGTGCCAGTAGCCGGGAAGAGAGGACGGATAGCAATCAGCCCCAGCATTTT
TRBJ1-1 | once | 17 | TRBD1 | TRBV28 | CASSSLFGGTVNTEAFF | TGTGCCAGCAGTTCACTATTTGGAGGGACAGTTAACACTGAAGCTTTCTTT
TRBJ2-3 | NA | 14 | TRBD1 | TRBV5-6 | CASSLGTGWDTQYF | TGTGCCAGCAGCTTGGGGACAGGGTGGGATACGCAGTATTTT
TRBJ1-4 | NA | 15 | NA | TRBV6-6 | CASSFSPGLNEKLFF | TGTGCCAGCAGTTTCTCCCCGGGATTGAATGAAAAACTGTTTTTT
TRBJ2-5 | few | 13 | NA | TRBV29-1 | CSVGMASQETQYF | TGCAGCGTTGGAATGGCATCACAAGAGACCCAGTACTTC
TRBJ1-5 | once | 16 | TRBD1 | TRBV4-1 | CASSRQGATINQPQHF | TGCGCCAGCAGCCGACAGGGGGCGACAATTAATCAGCCCCAGCATTTT
TRBJ1-1 | NA | 11 | NA | TRBV6-6 | CASSLQGEAFF | TGTGCCAGCAGTTTACAGGGTGAAGCTTTCTTT
TRBJ1-1 | NA | 14 | NA | TRBV4-3 | CASSQEVQEAEAFF | TGCGCCAGCAGCCAAGAGGTACAGGAAGCTGAAGCTTTCTTT
TRBJ2-1 | NA | 16 | TRBD1 | TRBV29-1 | CSVDPWTGSGPNEQFF | TGCAGCGTTGATCCTTGGACAGGGTCGGGACCCAATGAGCAGTTCTTC
TRBJ2-7 | NA | 18 | TRBD1 | TRBV15 | CATSRDDFSGQGAYEQYF | TGTGCCACCAGCAGAGATGATTTTTCCGGGCAGGGGGCATACGAGCAGTACTTC
TRBJ2-3 | NA | 15 | NA | TRBV10-3 | CAISRTDRNTDTQYF | TGTGCCATCAGTCGGACTGATCGCAACACAGATACGCAGTATTTT
TRBJ2-3 | NA | 16 | TRBD2 | TRBV28 | CASSLGLAGGTDTQYF | TGTGCCAGCAGTTTGGGGCTAGCGGGTGGCACAGATACGCAGTATTTT
TRBJ2-1 | NA | 13 | NA | TRBV7-3 | CASSLTYTHEQFF | TGTGCCAGCAGCTTAACGTATACACATGAGCAGTTCTTC
TRBJ2-7 | NA | 14 | TRBD2 | TRBV2 | CASSGGLGTYEQYF | TGTGCCAGCAGTGGTGGACTAGGGACCTACGAGCAGTACTTC
TRBJ2-7 | NA | 17 | NA | TRBV4-3 | CASSQETAGHPSYEQYF | TGCGCCAGCAGCCAAGAAACCGCAGGGCATCCTTCCTACGAGCAGTACTTC
TRBJ2-1 | NA | 13 | TRBD2 | TRBV10-3 | CAISSGSSNEQFF | TGTGCCATCAGTAGCGGGAGTTCGAATGAGCAGTTCTTC
TRBJ1-5 | NA | 15 | NA | TRBV6-6 | CASSYEDSRGQPQHF | TGTGCCAGCAGTTACGAGGATAGCAGGGGTCAGCCCCAGCATTTT
TRBJ2-3 | NA | 15 | TRBD1 | TRBV5-1 | CASAPGTGGADTQYF | TGCGCCAGCGCCCCCGGGACAGGCGGTGCAGATACGCAGTATTTT
TRBJ2-2 | NA | 15 | TRBD2 | TRBV5-1 | CASSLGTKDTGELFF | TGCGCCAGCAGCTTAGGGACTAAGGACACCGGGGAGCTGTTTTTT
TRBJ2-1 | NA | 15 | TRBD1 | TRBV27 | CATTTRQGGRHEQFF | TGTGCCACTACAACGCGACAGGGGGGGAGGCATGAGCAGTTCTTC
TRBJ2-1 | NA | 14 | TRBD2 | TRBV2 | CASRGGLAGNEQFF | TGTGCCAGCAGAGGGGGACTAGCGGGAAATGAGCAGTTCTTC
TRBJ2-7 | NA | 14 | TRBD2 | TRBV4-2 | CASSEGGGSYEQYF | TGTGCCAGCAGCGAAGGCGGCGGGAGTTACGAGCAGTACTTC
TRBJ2-5 | once | 15 | TRBD2 | TRBV9 | CASSTRAGVSETQYF | TGTGCCAGCAGCACCCGAGCGGGAGTGAGTGAGACCCAGTACTTC
TRBJ2-7 | NA | 15 | TRBD1 | TRBV27 | CASSASGTGPYEQYF | TGTGCCAGCAGCGCCTCCGGGACAGGCCCCTACGAGCAGTACTTC
TRBJ2-5 | NA | 16 | TRBD1 | TRBV2 | CASSEGRQGRLETQYF | TGTGCCAGCAGTGAAGGGAGACAGGGGCGCCTAGAGACCCAGTACTTC
TRBJ2-7 | NA | 15 | TRBD1 | TRBV7-9 | CASSSTGTGQDEQYF | TGTGCCAGCAGCTCCACCGGGACAGGGCAGGACGAGCAGTACTTC
TRBJ2-7 | once | 14 | TRBD1 | TRBV5-1 | CASSPTGGFDEQYF | TGCGCCAGCAGCCCTACAGGGGGCTTTGACGAGCAGTACTTC
TRBJ2-7 | few | 14 | TRBD2 | TRBV18 | CASSPRLASYEQYF | TGTGCCAGCTCACCCCGACTAGCTTCCTACGAGCAGTACTTC
TRBJ1-2 | many | 13 | TRBD1 | TRBV27 | CASRQGQAGGYTF | TGTGCCAGCAGGCAGGGACAGGCGGGGGGCTACACCTTC
TRBJ2-1 | NA | 14 | NA | TRBV7-6 | CASLARGSYNEQFF | TGTGCCAGTTTAGCCCGGGGCTCCTACAATGAGCAGTTCTTC
TRBJ1-1 | NA | 13 | NA | TRBV9 | CASSVDWRTEAFF | TGTGCCAGCAGCGTAGATTGGAGGACTGAAGCTTTCTTT
TRBJ1-1 | few | 13 | TRBD1 | TRBV2 | CASGGTGLTEAFF | TGTGCCAGCGGGGGGACAGGGTTGACTGAAGCTTTCTTT
TRBJ2-3 | NA | 15 | TRBD2 | TRBV7-2 | CASSLAGAVTDTQYF | TGTGCCAGCAGCTTGGCGGGAGCGGTCACAGATACGCAGTATTTT
TRBJ2-5 | NA | 14 | TRBD2 | TRBV5-1 | CASSGTSGAETQYF | TGCGCCAGCAGCGGGACTAGCGGGGCTGAGACCCAGTACTTC
TRBJ2-7 | many | 14 | TRBD2 | TRBV13 | CASSLRGLAYEQYF | TGTGCCAGCAGCTTAAGAGGACTAGCTTACGAGCAGTACTTC
TRBJ2-3 | NA | 13 | NA | TRBV7-3 | CASSGQNTDTQYF | TGTGCCAGCAGCGGCCAGAACACAGATACGCAGTATTTT
TRBJ2-1 | NA | 17 | TRBD2 | TRBV5-4 | CASSLAGTSSGSNEQFF | TGTGCCAGCAGCTTGGCAGGTACGAGTAGCGGGAGCAATGAGCAGTTCTTC